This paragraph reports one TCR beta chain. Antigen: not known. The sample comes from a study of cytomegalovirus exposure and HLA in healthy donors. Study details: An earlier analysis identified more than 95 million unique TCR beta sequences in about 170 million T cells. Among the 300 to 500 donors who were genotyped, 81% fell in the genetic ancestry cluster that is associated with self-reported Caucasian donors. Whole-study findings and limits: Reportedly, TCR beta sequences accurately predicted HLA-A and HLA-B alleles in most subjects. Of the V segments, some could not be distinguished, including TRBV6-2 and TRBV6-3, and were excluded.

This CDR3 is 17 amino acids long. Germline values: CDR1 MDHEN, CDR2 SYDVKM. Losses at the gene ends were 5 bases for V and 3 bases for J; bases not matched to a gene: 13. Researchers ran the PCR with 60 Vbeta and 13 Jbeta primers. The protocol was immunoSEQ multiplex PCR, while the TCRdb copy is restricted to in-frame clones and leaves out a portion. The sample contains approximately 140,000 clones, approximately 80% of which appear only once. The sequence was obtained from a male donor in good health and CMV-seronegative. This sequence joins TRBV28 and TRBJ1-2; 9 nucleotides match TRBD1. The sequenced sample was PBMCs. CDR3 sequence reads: CASSPAGQGDFYYGYTF. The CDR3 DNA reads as TGTGCCAGCAGTCCGGCGGGACAGGGCGACTTCTACTATGGCTACACCTTC.